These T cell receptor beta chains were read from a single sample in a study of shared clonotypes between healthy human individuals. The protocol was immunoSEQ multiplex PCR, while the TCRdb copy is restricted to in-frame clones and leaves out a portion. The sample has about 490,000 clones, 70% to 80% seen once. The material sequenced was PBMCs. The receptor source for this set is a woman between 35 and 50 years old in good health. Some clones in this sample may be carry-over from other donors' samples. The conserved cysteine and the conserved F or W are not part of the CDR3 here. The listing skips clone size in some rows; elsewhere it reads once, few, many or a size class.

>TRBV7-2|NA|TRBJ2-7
ASSLAYRVYEQY
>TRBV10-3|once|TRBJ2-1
AISESWAETRNEQF
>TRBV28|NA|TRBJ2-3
ASSFSGGTDTQY
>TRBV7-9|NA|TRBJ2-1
ASTLNGVYNEQF
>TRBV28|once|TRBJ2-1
ASSLYFGGNYEQF
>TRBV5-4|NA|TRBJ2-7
ASSLVGSYEQY
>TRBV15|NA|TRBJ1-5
ATSIHREAQPQH
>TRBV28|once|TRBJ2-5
ASSQVGGRVETQY
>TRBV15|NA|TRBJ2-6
ATSRVAGANVLT
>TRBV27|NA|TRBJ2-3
ASSRGPPRDTQY
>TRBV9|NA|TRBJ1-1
ASSPRGWTANTEAF
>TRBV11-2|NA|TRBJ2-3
ASSSGLAGGYGTQY
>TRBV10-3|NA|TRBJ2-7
AVSESDRGSSYEQY
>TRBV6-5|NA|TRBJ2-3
ASSYKRTQY
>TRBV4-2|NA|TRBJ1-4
ASSQGGAADEKLF
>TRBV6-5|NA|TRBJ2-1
ASSYGIEQF
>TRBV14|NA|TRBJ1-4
ASSPERGKGTNEKLF
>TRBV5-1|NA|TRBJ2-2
ASSQGGAGTGELF